This paragraph reports one TCR beta chain. This clonotype was seen a few times. Its antigen is still unknown. No base-level quality is on record; no much larger clone is a single base apart. The sample belongs to a study of CD8 T cells in ankylosing spondylitis (dated by TCRdb to the late 2010s). A note on the overall study: To find TCR variants linked to disease, the study profiled T cell receptor beta repertoires in ankylosing spondylitis patients and healthy donors. In total, the full study cohort was made up of 108 healthy donors and approximately 27 ankylosing spondylitis patients. Samples of peripheral blood were taken, and for ankylosing spondylitis patients, synovial fluid was collected as well.

Sequencer: Illumina HiSeq 2500. TCR beta libraries were prepared by quantitative 5'-RACE with molecular barcodes. As for how the authors treated the data: Disease-linked TCR variants were identified with a new computational method built on a probabilistic model of VDJ rearrangement. TCRdb reprocessed the public reads (quality trimming at Q25 with fastp, clone calling with MiXCR) and kept in-frame beta chains. All rows with the same CDR3 protein become a single entry with the most common DNA and genes. V and J calls and clone size were set by TCRdb, not the authors. The sample profile shows 250,000 to 300,000 distinct CDR3 sequences; around 20% of them were found once. Of the sample, roughly 8% is held by the ten largest clones. The V and J ends are trimmed by 0 bases and 8 bases, leaving 7 bases between them. From the cysteine through the phenylalanine, the CDR3 covers 13 amino acids. Kept here is only the CDR3 DNA, which spans 39 bases and is read in frame from base 1. The germline V gene provides CDR1 ENHRY and CDR2 SYGVKD.

What the authors observed across the whole study: Some motif variants were previously reported in synovial fluid and blood of reactive arthritis patients, suggesting common disease-initiation mechanisms. A CD8+ phenotype was shown by the disease-linked clones, which were found at relatively low frequencies in peripheral blood. The disease-linked clones were reported to be significantly enriched in matched synovial fluid samples from ankylosing spondylitis patients. Blood from ankylosing spondylitis patients appeared to be characterized by a TCR beta motif made up of under ten highly homologous amino acid variants.

Sample: blood, either unsorted or a sorted T cell fraction (not recorded which). The receptor was derived from a male donor with ankylosing spondylitis or in good health (not recorded which). The rearranged segments are TRBV10-3 and TRBJ1-4; no D gene can be assigned with confidence. Read as DNA, the sequence is TGTGCCATCAGTGAGTCTTACGAGGAAAAACTGTTTTTT. Its protein product is CAISESYEEKLFF.